The 17 T cell receptor beta chains given below trace back to one sample, sequenced in a study of OX40 agonist ivuxolimab in advanced cancers. Profiled with immunoSEQ multiplex PCR; TCRdb holds only in-frame clones, not every one. Of more than 12,000 clones detected, approximately 95% appear once; the ten largest clones hold roughly 23%. Source: CD4+ or CD8+ T cells sorted from blood, taken in a trial of the OX40 agonist ivuxolimab. These receptors were taken from an adult with an advanced solid tumor such as melanoma, head and neck, liver or kidney cancer.

CDR3 coding DNA: TGTGCCAGTAGTATGCCCGGGGGTATGGATACGCAGTATTTT. Residues: CASSMPGGMDTQYF. This rearrangement joins TRBV19 to TRBJ2-3; tentatively, D is TRBD2 (6 bases). Looked up from germline, CDR1 is LNHDA and CDR2 is SQIVND (reference sequence). Deletions cut 3 bases from V and 6 bases from J, with 13 bases between. The CDR3 consists of 14 residues. The whole variable domain, remainder taken from reference TRBV19 and TRBJ2-3, is DGGITQSPKYLFRKEGQNVTLSCEQNLNHDAMYWYRQDPGQGLRLIYYSQIVNDFQKGDIAEGYSVSREKKESFPLTVTSAQKNPTAFYLCASSMPGGMDTQYFGPGTRLTVL.

The chain links TRBV6-5 to TRBJ1-1; D is uncertain. With 6 bases removed from V and 5 bases from J, the gap between germline ends came to 7 bases. The CDR3 is made up of 11 amino acids. CDR1 is MNHEY, CDR2 SVGAGI, per germline. The CDR3 sequence is CASRLGTEAFF. The CDR3 DNA is TGTGCCAGCAGGCTGGGGACTGAAGCTTTCTTT.

This sequence joins TRBV19 and TRBJ1-1, with D unresolved. There are 12 residues in the CDR3. V shed 7 bases and J shed 1 base, with 7 bases lying between them. Germline V gene lookup returns CDR1 LNHDA and CDR2 SQIVND (reference sequence). The CDR3 nucleotides are TGTGCCAGTAATTTAGGGAACACTGAAGCTTTCTTT. It specifies CASNLGNTEAFF.

CDR3 DNA: TGTGCCAGCAACTATCGGTCGGGGGTTGCTCTTAATGAAAAACTGTTTTTT. This sequence encodes CASNYRSGVALNEKLFF. The V gene is TRBV28, the J gene TRBJ1-4; perhaps TRBD1 as D (5 bases). This CDR3 has 17 amino acids. Trimming pared 7 bases from V and 4 bases from J, leaving 22 bases between. Germline-derived CDR1 and CDR2 are MDHEN and SYDVKM.

This rearrangement joins TRBV28 to TRBJ2-5; D remains ambiguous. CDR1 is MDHEN and CDR2 is SYDVKM in the germline V gene. Trimming shortened V by 1 base and J by 7 bases, and 16 bases separated the two germline ends. The CDR3 totals 15 residues. The CDR3 DNA reads as TGTGCCAGCAGTTTATTTCTAGAATCCTCCGGGACCCAGTACTTC. Translation: CASSLFLESSGTQYF.

The chain recombines TRBV19 with TRBJ1-5; no definite D call. Germline CDR1 is LNHDA and CDR2 is SQIVND (reference sequence). V was pared by 4 bases and J by 2 bases, with 3 bases between. The CDR3 loop spans 12 amino acids. CDR3 sequence: CASSTGNQPQHF. The CDR3 DNA reads TGTGCCAGTAGTACGGGCAATCAGCCCCAGCATTTT.

The chain employs TRBV4-3 and TRBJ2-1; D uncertain. The germline V gene has CDR1 LGHNA and CDR2 YSLEER. The CDR3 totals 14 residues. V lost 4 bases and J lost 9, with 16 bases in between. This CDR3 reads CASSLRNADPEQFF. CDR3 DNA: TGCGCCAGCAGCCTCAGAAACGCAGACCCTGAGCAGTTCTTC.

This chain connects TRBV27 to TRBJ2-5; D is unresolved. V lost 5 bases and J 3 bases, leaving 19 bases between the germline ends. Germline CDR1 is MNHEY and CDR2 is SMNVEV (reference sequence). The CDR3 totals 16 residues. CDR3 residues: CASSPTAARPKETQYF. CDR3 sequence (DNA): TGTGCCAGCAGTCCAACCGCGGCCAGGCCAAAAGAGACCCAGTACTTC.

The rearrangement uses TRBV7-8 and TRBJ2-7, with 7 bases lining up with TRBD1. V was clipped by 5 bases and J by 5 bases; unmatched bases: 6. CDR3 size: 13 residues. Looked up from germline, CDR1 is SGHVS and CDR2 is FQNEAQ. The CDR3 sequence is CASSTQGNHEQYF. The CDR3, as DNA: TGTGCCAGCAGCACACAGGGGAACCACGAGCAGTACTTC.

The chain uses TRBV30 and TRBJ2-7; the D gene is possibly TRBD1 (6 bases). The CDR3 is made up of 14 amino acids. Germline V CDR1 and CDR2: GTSNPN, SVGIG (reference sequence). Trimming took off 5 bases at V and 2 bases at J, with 16 bases between the two ends. The CDR3 reads CAWADSLDTYEQYF. The CDR3 region has the DNA TGTGCCTGGGCGGACAGCCTCGACACCTACGAGCAGTACTTC.

The chain recombines TRBV28 with TRBJ1-5, with TRBD1 matching 8 bases. The CDR3 has 15 amino acids. Germline CDR1 is MDHEN and CDR2 is SYDVKM. The V and J ends lost 4 bases and 4 bases, in that order; junction bases with no gene match: 6. The CDR3 coding sequence is TGTGCCAGCAGTTCCAGGGGGCTCGGGAATCAGCCCCAGCATTTT. Translated: CASSSRGLGNQPQHF.

The V gene is TRBV7-6, the J gene TRBJ1-1; 9 bases map to TRBD1. From germline, CDR1 is SGHVS and CDR2 FNYEAQ. V was pared by 3 bases and J by 3 bases, with 11 bases of the junction left unmatched. The CDR3 contains 17 residues. The CDR3 region is CASSLGTGSFGDTEAFF. CDR3 in DNA: TGTGCCAGCAGCTTGGGGACAGGGAGTTTCGGTGACACTGAAGCTTTCTTT.

This chain connects TRBV12-5 to TRBJ2-2, with D possibly TRBD1 on 5 matching bases. This CDR3 comprises 16 residues. The germline V gene encodes CDR1 LGHNT and CDR2 FRNRAP. The V and J ends lost 5 bases and 0 bases respectively, with 13 bases between them. The CDR3 DNA sequence: TGTGCTAGTGGTACGTCCTGGGGCGCGAACACCGGGGAGCTGTTTTTT. Translated, it gives CASGTSWGANTGELFF.

The chain joins TRBV19 to TRBJ2-2; a possible D gene is TRBD1 (6 bases). Per germline, CDR1 LNHDA and CDR2 SQIVND (reference sequence). V was pared by 3 bases and J by 4 bases, with 18 bases between. There are 17 residues in the CDR3. In DNA, the CDR3 is TGTGCCAGTAGTATTTTTCTCCCAGGGGATGGCACCGGGGAGCTGTTTTTT. Protein sequence: CASSIFLPGDGTGELFF.

The rearrangement uses TRBV6-1 and TRBJ1-4; 11 nucleotides align to TRBD1. The germline CDR1 and CDR2 sequences are MNHNS and SASEGT. There are 17 residues in the CDR3. Trimming cost V 2 bases and J 4 bases; bases outside gene matches: 6. The CDR3 nucleotides are TGTGCCAGCAGTGAACCGGACAGGGGGCTCAGTAATGAAAAACTGTTTTTT. Its protein is CASSEPDRGLSNEKLFF.

CDR3 in amino acids: CASSYSAGNYEQYF. The CDR3 DNA is TGTGCCAGCAGTTACTCGGCGGGGAACTACGAGCAGTACTTC. The V and J genes are TRBV6-5 and TRBJ2-7; a possible D gene is TRBD2 (6 bases). The CDR3 spans 14 residues. CDR1 MNHEY and CDR2 SVGAGI come from the germline V gene. The V gene lost 0 bases and the J gene lost 3 bases, with 9 bases spanning the gap.

The rearrangement uses TRBV2 and TRBJ1-5, with D possibly matching TRBD1 (6 bases). The germline V gene encodes CDR1 SNHLY and CDR2 FYNNEI. This CDR3 spans 16 amino acids. V was cut by 7 bases and J by 0 bases, with 16 bases left in between. CDR3: CASKGVGGLSNQPQHF. For the CDR3, the DNA is TGTGCCAGCAAGGGGGTAGGAGGGCTTAGCAATCAGCCCCAGCATTTT.